This is a list of T cell receptor beta chains from one sample in a study of graft-versus-host responses after intestinal transplantation. Assay: immunoSEQ multiplex PCR; the TCRdb copy retains only in-frame clones and omits some. In the table there are about 100,000 clones, about 90% of which are singletons. These receptors lack a known antigen. The source was unstimulated CD4+ T cells sorted from spleen or lymph node cells, collected before intestinal transplant. The receptors shown here come from a human donor who received an intestinal transplant. Both conserved end residues are part of each CDR3. A D gene is named only where the DNA matches it firmly. Clone size appears in some rows only: once, few, many, or a class for an expanded clone.

d_call,clone_size,j_call,v_call,cdr3_nt,cdr3_aa
-,-,TRBJ2-2,TRBV5-1,TGCGCCAGCAGCCAGAGTTCCGTCACCGGGGAGCTGTTTTTT,CASSQSSVTGELFF
-,-,TRBJ2-1,TRBV28,TGTGCCAGCAGAGAACCCGCGGGGTATGAGCAGTTCTTC,CASREPAGYEQFF
-,-,TRBJ2-1,TRBV10-3,TGTGCCATCAGCGGACGTTCAGGCCTAAGTGATGTAAATGAGCAGTTCTTC,CAISGRSGLSDVNEQFF
-,-,TRBJ2-5,TRBV7-3,TGTGCCAGCAGCTTAATCCTGGGAGAGACCCAGTACTTC,CASSLILGETQYF
-,-,TRBJ2-6,TRBV5-6,TGTGCCAACAGCTGGAGGGGCATTCCCTCTGGGGCCAACGTCCTGACTTTC,CANSWRGIPSGANVLTF
TRBD1,-,TRBJ1-1,TRBV6-5,TGTGCCAGCAGCCCCTCGACAGGGGGAGTGCCTGAAGCTTTCTTT,CASSPSTGGVPEAFF
-,few,TRBJ2-5,TRBV7-2,TGTGCCAGCAGCTTAGAAACAGGTTTACAAGAGACCCAGTACTTC,CASSLETGLQETQYF
-,-,TRBJ2-7,TRBV4-1,TGCGCCAGCAGCCACCAACTAAGGGGACGTAAAGAGCTCGAGCAGTACTTC,CASSHQLRGRKELEQYF
-,medium-sized,TRBJ2-2,TRBV5-1,TGCGCCAGCACCACACCGCAGGACGGGGGCAACGGGGAGCTGTTTTTT,CASTTPQDGGNGELFF
-,-,TRBJ1-3,TRBV12-5,TGTGCTAGTGGTTTGTTTCAGCCTTTAACCTCCTCAGGAAACACCATATATTTT,CASGLFQPLTSSGNTIYF
-,-,TRBJ2-5,TRBV2,TGTGCCAGTCAACTAGCCCCTCAGGAGACCCAGTACTTC,CASQLAPQETQYF
-,-,TRBJ1-2,TRBV5-1,TGCGCCAGCAGCTTGGCCGGACCGCCAAACTATGGCTACACCTTC,CASSLAGPPNYGYTF
-,once,TRBJ2-5,TRBV20-1,TGCAGTGCTAGATTGAAGACCCAGTACTTC,CSARLKTQYF
-,-,TRBJ1-1,TRBV5-4,TGTGCCAGCAGCCCTCTACGGGGTAACACTGAAGCTTTCTTT,CASSPLRGNTEAFF
TRBD1,few,TRBJ2-7,TRBV2,TGTGCCAGCGGGGGGACAGGGCAGTACGAGCAGTACTTC,CASGGTGQYEQYF
TRBD1,-,TRBJ2-7,TRBV5-1,TGCGCCAGCAGCTCCGGGACAGGGGATCCCTCCGAGCAGTACTTC,CASSSGTGDPSEQYF
-,-,TRBJ1-5,TRBV6-5,TGTGCCAGCAGTGAAGGGAGGAGCAATCAGCCCCAGCATTTT,CASSEGRSNQPQHF
TRBD1,-,TRBJ1-4,TRBV5-1,TGCGCCAGCAGCCCCACGACAGGGGCGGGTGAAAAACTGTTTTTT,CASSPTTGAGEKLFF
-,once,TRBJ1-2,TRBV10-2,TGCGCCAGCAGTGAGTCTCACCTTCGTCAGTCTTTACACTATGGCTACACCTTC,CASSESHLRQSLHYGYTF
-,-,TRBJ2-7,TRBV5-4,TGTGCCAGCAGCTTGTTCCAGGGAGACGAGCAGTACTTC,CASSLFQGDEQYF
TRBD1,-,TRBJ1-1,TRBV11-2,TGTGCCAGCAGCTTTTTTGGGACAGGTGAAGCTTTCTTT,CASSFFGTGEAFF
-,-,TRBJ1-2,TRBV6-1,TGTGCCAGCAGCTACGAGAGAGCTAACTATGGCTACACCTTC,CASSYERANYGYTF
TRBD1,-,TRBJ1-5,TRBV6-1,TGTGCCAGCAGGAAGACAGGGTGGAGCAATCAGCCCCAGCATTTT,CASRKTGWSNQPQHF
TRBD2,-,TRBJ2-2,TRBV9,TGTGCCAGCAGCCCCGGGGGCGGGAGGGCCGCCGGGGAGCTGTTTTTT,CASSPGGGRAAGELFF
-,-,TRBJ2-3,TRBV11-3,TGTGCCAGCAGCTTGGCTAGATCCGATACGCAGTATTTT,CASSLARSDTQYF
-,once,TRBJ2-1,TRBV5-1,TGCGCCAGCAGCCTCGGACGGGCCTACAATGAGCAGTTCTTC,CASSLGRAYNEQFF
-,-,TRBJ1-6,TRBV25-1,TGTGCCAGCAGTGAAACCGGGTCACCCCTCCACTTT,CASSETGSPLHF
-,-,TRBJ2-7,TRBV11-1,TGTGCCAGCAGCTCGTCCCAAGTCCCTAGCTCCTACGAGCAGTACTTC,CASSSSQVPSSYEQYF
-,-,TRBJ2-6,TRBV5-5,TGTGCCAGCAGCTTTATCTTCTCTGGGGCCAACGTCCTGACTTTC,CASSFIFSGANVLTF
-,-,TRBJ2-5,TRBV6-1,TGTGCCAGCACGCGGGCTTTGAAAGAGACCCAGTACTTC,CASTRALKETQYF
-,-,TRBJ1-4,TRBV7-9,TGTGCCAGCAGCTTTTCTGGGACACCTGAAAAACTGTTTTTT,CASSFSGTPEKLFF
TRBD1,once,TRBJ1-2,TRBV6-1,TGTGCCAGCATCCTCGACAGGGCCTCTAACTATGGCTACACCTTC,CASILDRASNYGYTF
TRBD2,-,TRBJ2-1,TRBV7-3,TGTGCCAGCAGCCCGACTAGCGGGGAGCAGTTCTTC,CASSPTSGEQFF
-,few,TRBJ1-2,TRBV6-5,TGTGCCAGCAGTTCCTCGGACGGACACTATGGCTACACCTTC,CASSSSDGHYGYTF
TRBD1,-,TRBJ1-1,TRBV7-3,TGTGCCAGCAGCCCGGACAGGGGGAGCACTGAAGCTTTCTTT,CASSPDRGSTEAFF
-,-,TRBJ2-3,TRBV7-9,TGTGCCAGCAGCTTTACCCGCACAGATACGCAGTATTTT,CASSFTRTDTQYF
TRBD2,-,TRBJ2-5,TRBV5-4,TGTGCCAGCAGCCCTAAGCCGCCGGGACTAGCGGGGAGCCAAGAGACCCAGTACTTC,CASSPKPPGLAGSQETQYF
TRBD1,once,TRBJ2-5,TRBV18,TGTGCCAGCTCACCGAGGCAGGGGGTCGGAGGCCGCCAAGAGACCCAGTACTTC,CASSPRQGVGGRQETQYF
TRBD1,-,TRBJ1-5,TRBV2,TGTGCCAGCAGTCTCGACAGGGATTTGGATCAGCCCCAGCATTTT,CASSLDRDLDQPQHF
TRBD1,-,TRBJ2-7,TRBV18,TGTGCCAGCTCACCCAGGCCGGGACAGGGGACCTACGAGCAGTACTTC,CASSPRPGQGTYEQYF
-,-,TRBJ2-3,TRBV5-1,TGCGCCAGCAGCCCACCGGTCACAGATACGCAGTATTTT,CASSPPVTDTQYF
-,-,TRBJ2-7,TRBV19,TGTGCCAGCAGGGGCAGGGGATACGAGCAGTACTTC,CASRGRGYEQYF
-,-,TRBJ1-6,TRBV28,TGTGCCAGCAGTTCTACAGGGCGGAATTCACCCCTCCACTTT,CASSSTGRNSPLHF
TRBD1,-,TRBJ1-1,TRBV7-9,TGTGCCAGCAGCTTGGTCGGACAGGTGGGCACTGAAGCTTTCTTT,CASSLVGQVGTEAFF
TRBD1,once,TRBJ2-1,TRBV7-9,TGTGCCAGCAGCTCACAGGGGAATATTTACAATGAGCAGTTCTTC,CASSSQGNIYNEQFF
-,few,TRBJ1-2,TRBV5-1,TGCGCCAGCAGCTCGACAGGTGCCTTTGGCTACACCTTC,CASSSTGAFGYTF
-,-,TRBJ2-1,TRBV9,TGTGCCAGCAGCGTGGAACAGGGAGGGTACAATGAGCAGTTCTTC,CASSVEQGGYNEQFF
-,-,TRBJ1-1,TRBV19,TGTGCCAGTAGTCGACACAGGAACCTGAACACTGAAGCTTTCTTT,CASSRHRNLNTEAFF
TRBD2,-,TRBJ2-3,TRBV5-1,TGCGCCAGCAGATCCTCATCGGGAGGGCCCTACACAGATACGCAGTATTTT,CASRSSSGGPYTDTQYF
TRBD1,-,TRBJ2-7,TRBV10-3,TGTGCCATCAGTGACGGGACAGGGGGCCACGAGCAGTACTTC,CAISDGTGGHEQYF
-,-,TRBJ2-1,TRBV5-1,TGCGCCAGCAGCTTGGCCCTGGACAGCGGGACGGGTGAGCAGTTCTTC,CASSLALDSGTGEQFF
TRBD2,once,TRBJ2-1,TRBV19,TGTGCCAGTAGCCAACCGAGACTAGCGGGGGACTACAATGAGCAGTTCTTC,CASSQPRLAGDYNEQFF
-,-,TRBJ2-6,TRBV27,TGTGCCAGCAGCCGCTCTGGGGCCAACGTCCTGACTTTC,CASSRSGANVLTF
TRBD2,-,TRBJ2-3,TRBV2,TGTGCCAGCAGAGCGGGAGGGCTGGCAGATACGCAGTATTTT,CASRAGGLADTQYF
-,-,TRBJ2-7,TRBV10-3,TGTGCCAACCCTTGGTGGGTACCTAAAATCTACGAGCAGTACTTC,CANPWWVPKIYEQYF
-,-,TRBJ2-7,TRBV6-5,TGTGCCAGCAGTTACGGTACTGACAGGACCTACGAGCAGTACTTC,CASSYGTDRTYEQYF
TRBD1,-,TRBJ1-4,TRBV2,TGTGCCAGCACCCCGGACAGGGTTGAAAAACTGTTTTTT,CASTPDRVEKLFF
TRBD2,-,TRBJ2-7,TRBV5-6,TGTGCCAGCAGCTTTAAGGCTAGCGGTTTCTACGAGCAGTACTTC,CASSFKASGFYEQYF
TRBD2,-,TRBJ2-1,TRBV28,TGTGCCAGCAGTTACCCTGGCCTAGCGGGAGTCAATGAGCAGTTCTTC,CASSYPGLAGVNEQFF
TRBD2,-,TRBJ2-3,TRBV5-4,TGTGCCAGCAGCTTGCGGGGGGGCACAGATACGCAGTATTTT,CASSLRGGTDTQYF